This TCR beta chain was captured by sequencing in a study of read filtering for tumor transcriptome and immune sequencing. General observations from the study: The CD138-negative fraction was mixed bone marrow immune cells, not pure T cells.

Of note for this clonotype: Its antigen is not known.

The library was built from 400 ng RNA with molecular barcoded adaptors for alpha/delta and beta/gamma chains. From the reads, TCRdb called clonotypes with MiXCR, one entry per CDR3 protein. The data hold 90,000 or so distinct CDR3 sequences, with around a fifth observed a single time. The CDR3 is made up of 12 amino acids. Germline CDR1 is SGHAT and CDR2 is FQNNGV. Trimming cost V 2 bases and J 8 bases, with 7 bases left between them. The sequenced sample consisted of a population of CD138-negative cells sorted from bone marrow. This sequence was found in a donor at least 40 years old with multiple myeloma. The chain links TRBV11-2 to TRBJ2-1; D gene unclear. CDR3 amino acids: CASSLLGYEQFF. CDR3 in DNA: TGTGCCAGCAGCTTACTGGGTTATGAGCAGTTCTTC.